The 27 T cell receptor beta chains below come from one sample, sequenced in a study of CD8 T cells in Susac syndrome. Roughly 0.45 to 1 ug RNA was reverse transcribed with random hexamers. TCRdb redid the calling of the immunoSEQ multiplex PCR reads with MiXCR, one entry per CDR3 protein. Among some 110,000 distinct CDR3 sequences listed, about 92% were seen once. The material sequenced was CD4+ T cells from PBMCs. The receptor source for this set is a human donor with multiple sclerosis.

The V and J genes are TRBV6-2 or TRBV6-3 and TRBJ1-2, with D uncertain. V was clipped by 6 bases and J by 3 bases, with 8 bases between them. The CDR3 has 12 amino acids. Per germline, CDR1 MNHEY and CDR2 SVGEGT. CDR3 residues: CASRERYYGYTF. DNA of the CDR3: TGTGCCAGCAGGGAGCGGTACTATGGCTACACCTTC.

V and J are TRBV7-9 and TRBJ2-1; 9 bases are a match to TRBD2. CDR3 length: 17 residues. CDR1 and CDR2 (germline): SEHNR, FQNEAQ (reference sequence). The ends lost 4 bases at V and 9 bases at J; junction bases unmatched: 16. The CDR3 sequence is CASSSLRNSGGPLEQFF. The DNA of the CDR3 is TGTGCCAGCAGCTCCCTCCGGAATAGCGGGGGACCCCTTGAGCAGTTCTTC.

This chain links TRBV3-1 with TRBJ2-7; D is undetermined. CDR3 size: 11 residues. The V end was cut by 5 bases, the J end by 7 bases, with 9 bases between. Germline values: CDR1 LGHDT, CDR2 YNNKEL (reference sequence). CDR3 amino acids: CASSRIGEQYF. As DNA, the CDR3 is TGTGCCAGCAGCAGGATCGGGGAGCAGTACTTC.

The chain combines TRBV7-2 with TRBJ1-5; possibly TRBD1 for D (5 bases). V lost 4 bases to trimming and J lost 4 bases, with 8 bases between them. The CDR3 consists of 13 residues. The germline CDR1 and CDR2 sequences are SGHTA and FQGNSA. The CDR3 bases are TGTGCCAGCAGCTCGGACAATAATCAGCCCCAGCATTTT. Encoded protein: CASSSDNNQPQHF.

This clonotype appeared once. The chain employs TRBV19 and TRBJ2-7; 7 positions match TRBD2. The CDR3 runs 14 residues. Germline CDR1 LNHDA, CDR2 SQIVND (reference sequence). V gave up 6 bases and J gave up 3 bases; unmatched junction bases: 8. The CDR3 bases are TGTGCCAGTAGCGCCAAGGGACTATTCTACGAGCAGTACTTC. This translates into CASSAKGLFYEQYF.

This chain joins TRBV19 and TRBJ2-1; D is possibly TRBD2 (6 bases). Trimming stripped 6 bases from V and 0 bases from J, with 15 bases between. From germline, CDR1 is LNHDA and CDR2 SQIVND (reference sequence). This CDR3 has 16 amino acids. The CDR3 region has the DNA TGTGCCAGTAGACCCCCTCTAGCGCGCTCCTACAATGAGCAGTTCTTC. Its protein is CASRPPLARSYNEQFF.

CDR3 in DNA: TGTGCCAGCGTAGCGGGGGGAGAGAAGACCCAGTACTTC. It yields the protein CASVAGGEKTQYF. This chain uses TRBV6-1 with TRBJ2-5; 10 bases fit TRBD2. Germline V gives CDR1 MNHNS, CDR2 SASEGT. Trimming cost V 8 bases and J 6 bases; bases outside gene matches: 6. CDR3 length: 13 amino acids.

The V and J genes are TRBV18 and TRBJ2-5; TRBD1 agrees at 8 bases. V gave up 3 bases and J gave up 5 bases; unmatched junction bases: 5. Germline CDR1 and CDR2: KGHSH and LQKENI. The CDR3 has 14 residues. The CDR3 region is CASSPSTGVETQYF. The CDR3 DNA follows: TGTGCCAGCTCACCGTCGACAGGGGTGGAGACCCAGTACTTC.

The chain links TRBV29-1 to TRBJ2-1, with a weak D call TRBD2 (5 bases). Trimming removed 8 bases from V and 12 bases from J, with 29 bases in between. Germline lookup yields CDR1 SQVTM and CDR2 ANQGSEA. The CDR3 sequence is 15 residues long. Here the CDR3 DNA reads TGCAGCTCTAAAAAGCCTCTGTCGGAGCCCGGGGTGCAGTTCTTC. It is translated as CSSKKPLSEPGVQFF.

This clonotype was detected a few times. This rearrangement joins TRBV30 to TRBJ1-5, with D unclear. The CDR3 extends over 13 amino acids. V dropped 0 bases and J dropped 4 bases, with 7 bases sitting between them. Germline V gene lookup returns CDR1 GTSNPN and CDR2 SVGIG (reference sequence). The CDR3 bases are TGTGCCTGGAGTGTGCAGATTAATCAGCCCCAGCATTTT. Protein product: CAWSVQINQPQHF.

V is TRBV6-2 or TRBV6-3 and J is TRBJ2-4, with 8 bases lining up with TRBD2. This CDR3 has 15 residues. J was trimmed by 5 bases and V by 0 bases; bases with no gene match: 3. Germline lookup yields CDR1 MNHEY and CDR2 SVGEGT. CDR3 amino acids: CASSYSTSEENIQYF. The DNA for the CDR3 is TGTGCCAGCAGTTACTCGACTAGCGAGGAAAACATTCAGTACTTC.

The chain has TRBV12-3 or TRBV12-4 and TRBJ2-5, with 8 bases aligning to TRBD2. This CDR3 has 17 residues. J lost 3 bases, V lost 4 bases, and 13 bases had no gene match. In DNA form, the CDR3 reads TGTGCCAGCAGTTACTTGGTCTGGTCGGGGGGGGAAGAGACCCAGTACTTC. Its translation: CASSYLVWSGGEETQYF.

The chain combines TRBV4-3 with TRBJ2-3; TRBD2 aligns across 10 bases. The CDR3 has 16 residues. V lost 3 bases and J lost 4; bases outside the gene matches: 7. The germline V gene encodes CDR1 LGHNA and CDR2 YSLEER. CDR3 sequence: CASSQSGGALADTQYF. CDR3 nucleotides: TGCGCCAGCAGCCAGAGCGGGGGGGCCTTAGCAGATACGCAGTATTTT.

The chain has TRBV4-1 and TRBJ2-2; TRBD1 agrees at 9 bases. The CDR3 covers 14 residues. V lost 7 bases to trimming and J lost 6 bases; unmatched junction nucleotides: 6. Per the germline V gene, CDR1 is MGHRA and CDR2 is YSYEKL. The CDR3 nucleotides read TGCGCCAGCAAGGGACAGGGAAAGGCCGGGGAGCTGTTTTTT. As protein: CASKGQGKAGELFF.

The genes are TRBV3-1 and TRBJ1-1; 10 bases align to TRBD1. The trim removed 0 bases at V and 6 bases at J, leaving 7 bases unmatched. Germline CDR1 and CDR2: LGHDT and YNNKEL (reference sequence). The length of the CDR3 is 16 residues. CDR3 bases: TGTGCCAGCAGCCAAGAATTAAGGACAGGGGGTCCTGAAGCTTTCTTT. Translating it yields CASSQELRTGGPEAFF. Looking up the rest from reference TRBV3-1 and TRBJ1-1 gives the full variable domain: DTAVSQTPKYLVTQMGNDKSIKCEQNLGHDTMYWYKQDSKKFLKIMFSYNNKELIINETVPNRFSPKSPDKAHLNLHINSLELGDSAVYFCASSQELRTGGPEAFFGQGTRLTVV.

This chain uses TRBV20-1 with TRBJ1-3; no clear D gene. From germline, CDR1 is DFQATT and CDR2 SNEGSKA (reference sequence). The CDR3 covers 14 residues. Trimming stripped 4 bases from V and 0 bases from J, with 10 bases between. In nucleotides, the CDR3 is TGCAGTGCTATGGTACGCTCCTCTGGAAACACCATATATTTT. Translated: CSAMVRSSGNTIYF.

The genes are TRBV28 and TRBJ2-7, with D hard to call. This CDR3 is 13 amino acids long. Trimming took 4 bases from V and 4 from J, leaving 11 bases between them. CDR1 and CDR2 from the germline V gene are MDHEN and SYDVKM. The CDR3 region has the DNA TGTGCCAGCAGTTCACTGACCATTTACGAGCAGTACTTC. It specifies CASSSLTIYEQYF. Based on the CDR3 plus reference TRBV28 and TRBJ2-7, the full variable domain is DVKVTQSSRYLVKRTGEKVFLECVQDMDHENMFWYRQDPGLGLRLIYFSYDVKMKEKGDIPEGYSVSREKKERFSLILESASTNQTSMYLCASSSLTIYEQYFGPGTRLTVT.

The J gene is TRBJ1-2, the V gene TRBV30; unclear D gene. The CDR3 totals 11 residues. The V gene lost 5 bases and the J gene lost 7 bases, with 11 bases spanning the gap. The germline V gene encodes CDR1 GTSNPN and CDR2 SVGIG (reference sequence). The CDR3 loop is CAWLRTPGYTF. Written as DNA, the CDR3 is TGTGCCTGGCTCAGGACCCCTGGCTACACCTTC.

The chain couples TRBV4-2 to TRBJ2-5; perhaps TRBD2 as D (5 bases). V was clipped by 0 bases and J by 5 bases, with 13 bases between them. CDR1 is LGHNA and CDR2 is YNFKEQ in the germline V gene. This CDR3 spans 15 amino acids. DNA of the CDR3: TGTGCCAGCAGCCAAGATCGGGAAGCTTGGGAGACCCAGTACTTC. It codes for CASSQDREAWETQYF.

This rearrangement joins TRBV6-5 to TRBJ2-5; D ambiguous. Per the germline V gene, CDR1 is MNHEY and CDR2 is SVGAGI. The ends were cut back, 2 bases at V and 5 bases at J, with 12 bases in the middle. The CDR3 is 14 residues long. The CDR3 region has the DNA TGTGCCAGCAGTTACAGGGCCCCGTCGGAGACCCAGTACTTC. Translation: CASSYRAPSETQYF.

This chain connects TRBV19 to TRBJ2-5, with D perhaps given as TRBD1 or TRBD2 (6 bases each). The CDR3 has 13 residues. V shed 2 bases and J shed 5 bases, with 9 bases lying between them. Looked up from germline, CDR1 is LNHDA and CDR2 is SQIVND (reference sequence). CDR3 residues: CASSIQGRETQYF. The CDR3 nucleotides are TGTGCCAGTAGTATACAGGGGAGGGAGACCCAGTACTTC.

The chain has TRBV7-2 and TRBJ2-2; perhaps TRBD2 as D (6 bases). The length of the CDR3 is 14 residues. Germline V gene sequence: CDR1 SGHTA, CDR2 FQGNSA. V lost 3 bases, J lost 6 bases, and 11 bases lay in between. The CDR3, as DNA: TGTGCCAGCAGCTTTAGCAGGGAGGCCGGGGAGCTGTTTTTT. Translating gives CASSFSREAGELFF.

The V call is TRBV7-3, the J call TRBJ2-3; D perhaps matches TRBD2 (6 bases). The V and J ends lost 6 bases and 1 base respectively, with 14 bases between them. Germline V gene data show CDR1 as SGHTA and CDR2 as FQGTGA. CDR3 length: 15 amino acids. The CDR3 loop reads CASSLRSGGTDTQYF. DNA of the CDR3: TGTGCCAGCAGTTTACGATCGGGGGGCACAGATACGCAGTATTTT.

This clonotype was detected once. The genes are TRBV29-1 and TRBJ1-1; 7 bases fit TRBD1. The ends lost 2 bases at V and 6 bases at J; junction bases unmatched: 0. The germline gives CDR1 SQVTM, CDR2 ANQGSEA. The CDR3 has 11 amino acids. CDR3: CSVERGPEAFF. The CDR3 coding sequence is TGCAGCGTTGAAAGGGGGCCTGAAGCTTTCTTT.

Here the CDR3 reads CSAARRGAQETQYF. The CDR3 nucleotides read TGCAGCGCGGCCCGCCGGGGGGCCCAAGAGACCCAGTACTTC. The genes are TRBV29-1 and TRBJ2-5; possible D gene TRBD2, 7 bases. CDR3 size: 14 residues. Between the trimmed V and J ends, which lost 7 bases and 1 base, there was a span of 16 bases. Looked up from germline, CDR1 is SQVTM and CDR2 is ANQGSEA.

The chain is built from TRBV5-1 and TRBJ1-4; 9 bases map to TRBD1. CDR1 and CDR2 from the germline V gene are SGHRS and YFSETQ. CDR3 length: 15 amino acids. The V segment lost 4 bases and the J segment 8 bases; nucleotides outside the gene matches: 9. CDR3 amino acids: CASSGGTGYGEKLFF. For the CDR3, the DNA is TGCGCCAGCAGCGGGGGGACAGGGTACGGAGAAAAACTGTTTTTT. The full variable domain, in which reference TRBV5-1 and TRBJ1-4 provide the parts outside the CDR3, is KAGVTQTPRYLIKTRGQQVTLSCSPISGHRSVSWYQQTPGQGLQFLFEYFSETQRNKGNFPGRFSGRQFSNSRSEMNVSTLELGDSALYLCASSGGTGYGEKLFFGSGTQLSVL.

The chain has TRBV9 and TRBJ1-3; D ambiguous. The CDR3 length is 14 residues. V gave up 0 bases and J gave up 4 bases, with 8 bases separating them. The V gene's germline CDR1 is SGDLS and CDR2 YYNGEE. This CDR3 is CASSVGIPGNTIYF. CDR3 nucleotide sequence: TGTGCCAGCAGCGTAGGTATCCCCGGAAACACCATATATTTT.